These 6 T cell receptor beta chains originate from one sample sequenced in a study of blood T cells in healthy people across ages. A second roughly 7 to 11 cycle PCR used barcoded and J-beta primers. One entry per CDR3 protein results from TCRdb running MiXCR on the 5' RACE reads. The sample yields 1.5 million to 2 million distinct CDR3 sequences, around 48% seen once. The sample consisted of blood. These receptors were collected from a woman between 35 and 50 years old in good health.

This chain links TRBV20-1 with TRBJ1-2; 8 nucleotides agree with TRBD1. Germline-derived CDR1 and CDR2 are DFQATT and SNEGSKA (reference sequence). The V gene end was trimmed by 4 bases and the J gene end by 4 bases; junction bases not matched to a gene: 11. The CDR3 loop spans 15 amino acids. The CDR3 loop reads CSAMDRVWGGYGYTF. The DNA for the CDR3 is TGCAGTGCTATGGACAGGGTTTGGGGAGGCTATGGCTACACCTTC.

The chain links TRBV4-2 to TRBJ1-1; possible D gene TRBD1, 5 bases. V lost 2 bases and J 1 base, leaving 17 bases between the germline ends. Germline CDR1 LGHNA, CDR2 YNFKEQ. CDR3 length: 17 residues. CDR3: CASSQNIRGGANTEAFF. The CDR3 nucleotides are TGTGCCAGCAGCCAAAACATACGCGGAGGGGCGAACACTGAAGCTTTCTTT.

The count of this clonotype is one. The rearrangement uses TRBV11-2 and TRBJ2-7; D gene uncertain. CDR1 is SGHAT and CDR2 is FQNNGV in the germline V gene. Trimming removed 5 bases at V and 0 bases at J, with 11 bases between. The CDR3 has 14 amino acids. CDR3 nucleotide sequence: TGTGCCAGCAGCGCGTTAAAATTCTCCTACGAGCAGTACTTC. It yields the protein CASSALKFSYEQYF.

The gene calls are TRBV20-1 and TRBJ2-3, with 13 bases matching TRBD2. Germline CDR1 reads DFQATT; CDR2 reads SNEGSKA (reference sequence). The length of the CDR3 is 18 residues. The J segment lost 5 bases and the V segment lost 5 bases, leaving 16 bases of the junction unmatched. For the CDR3, the DNA is TGCAGTGCTCCTCCCCTGACCGGGACTAGCGGGGTAGGAGATACGCAGTATTTT. This sequence encodes CSAPPLTGTSGVGDTQYF.

The chain links TRBV13 to TRBJ2-5, with D possibly TRBD1 on 6 matching bases. The J call is in doubt because the DNA end fits TRBJ2-7 better. The CDR3 covers 15 residues. Germline lookup yields CDR1 PRHDT and CDR2 FYEKMQ (reference sequence). This chain's CDR3 is CASSLGGAHQYEQYF. CDR3 sequence (DNA): TGTGCCAGCAGCTTAGGGGGGGCACACCAATACGAGCAGTACTTC.

This clonotype was seen a handful of times. The rearrangement uses TRBV28 and TRBJ1-6; D might be TRBD1 (6 bases). Germline values: CDR1 MDHEN, CDR2 SYDVKM. V shed 6 bases and J shed 5 bases, with 11 bases lying between them. This CDR3 spans 14 amino acids. The CDR3, as DNA: TGTGCCAGCAGGCCCCAGGGGAATAATTCACCCCTCCACTTT. Translation: CASRPQGNNSPLHF.